One and the same sample provided the 22 T cell receptor beta chains below, sequenced in a study of blood T cell repertoires in COVID-19. The data were produced by immunoSEQ multiplex PCR, yet TCRdb's version contains in-frame clones alone and is incomplete. The table records some 200,000 clones, about 88% of them present only once. The sample comprised peripheral blood. The receptors stem from a woman older than 75 in a cohort sampled during active or convalescent COVID-19.

This chain links TRBV19 with TRBJ1-1; 11 nucleotides line up with TRBD1. The V gene end was trimmed by 3 bases and the J gene end by 2 bases; junction bases not matched to a gene: 8. CDR3 length: 17 residues. CDR1 is LNHDA and CDR2 is SQIVND in the germline V gene (reference sequence). CDR3 sequence reads: CASSIRRTGGRNTEAFF. The DNA for the CDR3 is TGTGCCAGTAGTATTAGGAGGACAGGGGGCAGAAACACTGAAGCTTTCTTT.

The chain combines TRBV14 with TRBJ1-4; no definite D call. V shed 1 base and J shed 9 bases, with 6 bases lying between them. The V gene's germline CDR1 is SGHDN and CDR2 FVKESK. This CDR3 comprises 12 residues. The CDR3 nucleotides read TGTGCCAGCAGCCAAGTTTCTCAAAAACTGTTTTTT. Protein product: CASSQVSQKLFF.

The V gene is TRBV29-1, the J gene TRBJ1-2, with D possibly matching TRBD1 (6 bases). Germline V gene lookup returns CDR1 SQVTM and CDR2 ANQGSEA. V lost 7 bases to trimming and J lost 8 bases, with 26 bases between them. The CDR3 runs 15 residues. CDR3 coding DNA: TGCAGCGCTCTCAAGGGACATGGGGACGTTCGGGGCTACACCTTC. Residues: CSALKGHGDVRGYTF.

The rearrangement uses TRBV2 and TRBJ1-4; 9 nucleotides align to TRBD1. The trim removed 7 bases at V and 8 bases at J, leaving 8 bases unmatched. Germline CDR1 is SNHLY and CDR2 is FYNNEI. There are 14 residues in the CDR3. The CDR3 loop reads CASTGTGRGEKLFF. CDR3 DNA: TGTGCCAGCACTGGGACAGGGAGGGGAGAAAAACTGTTTTTT.

The J gene is TRBJ1-5, the V gene TRBV12-2. TRBV12-2 is assigned pseudogene status. The CDR3 length is 16 residues. CDR3 in amino acids: CASRFKSREGNQPQHF. The CDR3, as DNA: TGTGCAAGTCGCTTTAAGTCCAGAGAGGGCAATCAGCCCCAGCATTTT.

The chain couples TRBV5-4 to TRBJ2-5; D uncertain. Germline values: CDR1 SGHNT, CDR2 YYREEE (reference sequence). V was cut by 2 bases and J by 2 bases, with 19 bases left in between. The CDR3 runs 17 residues. The CDR3: CASSFETKVQHQETQYF. CDR3 bases: TGTGCCAGCAGCTTCGAGACAAAAGTGCAACATCAAGAGACCCAGTACTTC.

This clone was recorded once. The chain combines TRBV3-1 (or the pseudogene TRBV3-2) with TRBJ1-1; 10 bases fit TRBD1. Unmatched junction bases numbered 3, after V lost 4 bases and J lost 1 base. CDR1 LGHDT and CDR2 YNNKEL come from the germline V gene (reference sequence). This CDR3 has 15 amino acids. DNA for the CDR3: TGTGCCAGCAGCCCGGGACAGGGGTGGAACACTGAAGCTTTCTTT. It is translated as CASSPGQGWNTEAFF.

The count of this clone is one. This chain links TRBV5-3 with TRBJ1-5; TRBD1 matches at 7 bases. TRBV5-3 is treated as an ORF (open reading frame) with a function not yet certain. The CDR3 covers 14 residues. With V trimmed by 7 bases and J by 7 bases, 11 bases remained unmatched. CDR3 region: CARPGDRQVQPQHF. DNA of the CDR3: TGTGCCAGACCGGGGGACAGACAGGTGCAGCCCCAGCATTTT.

The rearrangement joins TRBV11-3 to TRBJ2-3; the D gene is possibly TRBD1 (7 bases). This CDR3 has 16 amino acids. Germline V CDR1 and CDR2: SGHNT, YENEEA. Trimming pared 5 bases from V and 0 bases from J, leaving 15 bases between. The CDR3 DNA reads TGTGCCAGCAGCGACCTGACAGGGACTAGCACAGATACGCAGTATTTT. It yields the protein CASSDLTGTSTDTQYF. Supplemented by reference TRBV11-3 and TRBJ2-3, the full variable domain reads EAGVVQSPRYKIIEKKQPVAFWCNPISGHNTLYWYLQNLGQGPELLIRYENEEAVDDSQLPKDRFSAERLKGVDSTLKIQPAELGDSAVYLCASSDLTGTSTDTQYFGPGTRLTVL.

This clone was seen just once. The chain uses TRBV24-1 and TRBJ2-5; 8 bases match TRBD1. Germline V gene lookup returns CDR1 KGHDR and CDR2 SFDVKD. The CDR3 loop spans 14 amino acids. V was clipped by 7 bases and J by 4 bases; unmatched bases: 7. CDR3 nucleotides: TGTGCCACCAGCGGACAGGGCATACCAGAGACCCAGTACTTC. It is translated as CATSGQGIPETQYF.

V usage is TRBV11-2 and J usage is TRBJ2-5; 7 bases agree with TRBD1. V lost 6 bases and J lost 0; bases outside the gene matches: 4. This CDR3 region has 14 residues. CDR1 is SGHAT, CDR2 FQNNGV, per germline. The CDR3 sequence is CASSRDSHQETQYF. CDR3 nucleotides: TGTGCCAGCAGTCGGGACAGCCACCAAGAGACCCAGTACTTC.

J is TRBJ1-4 and V is TRBV7-9; 8 bases agree with TRBD1. The CDR3 loop spans 15 amino acids. The V gene's germline CDR1 is SEHNR and CDR2 FQNEAQ (reference sequence). Trimming took 4 bases from V and 0 from J; bases not matched to a gene: 1. This CDR3 is CASSYRGATNEKLFF. The CDR3 DNA reads TGTGCCAGCAGCTACAGGGGGGCAACTAATGAAAAACTGTTTTTT.

The J gene is TRBJ1-1, the V gene TRBV11-2; TRBD1 is a possible D gene (6 bases). The CDR3 sequence is 15 residues long. The V and J ends lost 5 bases and 1 base respectively, with 14 bases between them. Germline loops: CDR1 SGHAT, CDR2 FQNNGV. This chain's CDR3 is CASSQRPGQNTEAFF. The CDR3 region has the DNA TGTGCCAGCAGCCAGAGGCCGGGACAGAACACTGAAGCTTTCTTT.

The chain joins TRBV3-1 (or the pseudogene TRBV3-2) to TRBJ1-1; D is unresolved. The CDR3 has 13 residues. Germline loops: CDR1 LGHDT, CDR2 YNNKEL (reference sequence). Trimming took 4 bases from V and 6 from J, leaving 12 bases between them. CDR3 DNA sequence: TGTGCCAGCAGCCCACCGATGCGGGCTGAAGCTTTCTTT. Protein sequence: CASSPPMRAEAFF.

This clone was found once. This chain links TRBV7-6 with TRBJ1-5; 9 bases match TRBD1. V shed 3 bases, J shed 2 bases, and the junction held 2 bases outside the gene matches. The CDR3 spans 15 residues. Germline V gives CDR1 SGHVS, CDR2 FNYEAQ. The CDR3 loop is CASSFGDRGNQPQHF. CDR3 bases: TGTGCCAGCAGCTTTGGGGACAGGGGCAATCAGCCCCAGCATTTT.

V is TRBV7-9 and J is TRBJ2-7; D is undetermined. Germline assignment: CDR1 SEHNR and CDR2 FQNEAQ (reference sequence). This CDR3 is 12 amino acids long. V lost 3 bases to trimming and J lost 5 bases, with 8 bases between them. This CDR3 reads CASSFRSHEQYV. The CDR3 nucleotides read TGTGCCAGCAGCTTTCGTTCCCACGAGCAGTACGTC.

The chain employs TRBV28 and TRBJ1-2; D perhaps matches TRBD1 (5 bases). This CDR3 region has 13 residues. Germline loops: CDR1 MDHEN, CDR2 SYDVKM. Trimming cost V 0 bases and J 4 bases, with 6 bases left between them. The CDR3 nucleotides are TGTGCCAGCAGTTTATGGGGGGGCTATGGCTACACCTTC. This sequence encodes CASSLWGGYGYTF.

The chain carries TRBV24-1 and TRBJ1-2; a possible D gene is TRBD1 (5 bases). CDR1 KGHDR and CDR2 SFDVKD come from the germline V gene. This CDR3 has 14 amino acids. The ends were cut back, 8 bases at V and 4 bases at J, with 16 bases in the middle. CDR3: CATKGQGAGYGYTF. DNA for the CDR3: TGTGCCACCAAGGGCCAAGGGGCCGGCTATGGCTACACCTTC.

The chain couples TRBV13 to TRBJ2-3; no firm D call. Germline V gene sequence: CDR1 PRHDT, CDR2 FYEKMQ (reference sequence). V was shortened by 5 bases and J by 2 bases, with 8 bases between the two germline ends. CDR3 length: 13 residues. CDR3 nucleotide sequence: TGTGCCAGCAGCCCACATCCCACAGATACGCAGTATTTT. Protein product: CASSPHPTDTQYF.

The chain uses TRBV7-2 and TRBJ1-1; tentative D call: TRBD1 (6 bases). CDR1 and CDR2 from the germline V gene are SGHTA and FQGNSA. Trimming pared 2 bases from V and 1 base from J, leaving 17 bases between. The CDR3 extends over 17 amino acids. The CDR3, as DNA: TGTGCCAGCAGCTTACCGAATGACAGGTTTAAGAACACTGAAGCTTTCTTT. This encodes CASSLPNDRFKNTEAFF.

A single count supports this clone. J is TRBJ1-4 and V is TRBV5-6; 8 nucleotides match TRBD1. The length of the CDR3 is 14 residues. Per germline, CDR1 SGHDT and CDR2 YYEEEE. With V trimmed by 4 bases and J by 4 bases, 3 bases remained unmatched. The CDR3: CASSAQGVNEKLFF. The CDR3 DNA sequence: TGTGCCAGCAGCGCACAGGGGGTTAATGAAAAACTGTTTTTT.

This clone showed up just once. This chain uses TRBV7-9 with TRBJ2-2; possibly TRBD2 for D (6 bases). The CDR3 is made up of 14 amino acids. V dropped 1 base and J dropped 5 bases, with 8 bases sitting between them. Germline CDR1 reads SEHNR; CDR2 reads FQNEAQ (reference sequence). The CDR3 spells CASSLVGGTGELFF. CDR3 sequence (DNA): TGTGCCAGCAGCTTAGTAGGAGGGACCGGGGAGCTGTTTTTT.